This TCR beta chain emerged from a study of blood T cell repertoires in COVID-19. From germline, CDR1 is SGHTA and CDR2 FQGTGA. This CDR3 spans 17 amino acids. V shed 3 bases and J 2 bases; nucleotides not matched to a gene: 6. Generated by immunoSEQ multiplex PCR, the TCRdb table keeps only in-frame clones and is missing some. The sample consists of around 300,000 clones, around four fifths of them appearing once. V gene TRBV7-3 combines with J gene TRBJ2-2, with TRBD1 matching 10 bases. Sequenced input: peripheral blood. The TCR was taken from a man younger than 45 with active or convalescent COVID-19. The CDR3 DNA is TGTGCCAGCAGCTTTACCGGGACAGGGGACAACACCGGGGAGCTGTTTTTT. Translated, it gives CASSFTGTGDNTGELFF.